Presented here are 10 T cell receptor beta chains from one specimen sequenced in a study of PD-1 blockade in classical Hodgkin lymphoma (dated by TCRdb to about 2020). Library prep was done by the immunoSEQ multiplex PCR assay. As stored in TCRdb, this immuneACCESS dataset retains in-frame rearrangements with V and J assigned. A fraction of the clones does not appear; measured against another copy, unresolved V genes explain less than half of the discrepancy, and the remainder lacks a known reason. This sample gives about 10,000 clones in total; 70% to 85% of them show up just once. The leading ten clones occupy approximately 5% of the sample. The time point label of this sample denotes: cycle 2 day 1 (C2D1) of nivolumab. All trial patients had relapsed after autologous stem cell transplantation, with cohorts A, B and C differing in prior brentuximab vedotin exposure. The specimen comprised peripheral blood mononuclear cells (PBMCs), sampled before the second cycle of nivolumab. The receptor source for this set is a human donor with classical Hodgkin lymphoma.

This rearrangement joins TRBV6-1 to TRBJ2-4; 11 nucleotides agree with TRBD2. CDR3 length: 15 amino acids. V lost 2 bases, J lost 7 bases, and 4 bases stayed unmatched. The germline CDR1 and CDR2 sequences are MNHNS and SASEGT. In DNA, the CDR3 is TGTGCCAGCAGTGAATTTAGCGGGGGGGCCAACATTCAGTACTTC. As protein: CASSEFSGGANIQYF.

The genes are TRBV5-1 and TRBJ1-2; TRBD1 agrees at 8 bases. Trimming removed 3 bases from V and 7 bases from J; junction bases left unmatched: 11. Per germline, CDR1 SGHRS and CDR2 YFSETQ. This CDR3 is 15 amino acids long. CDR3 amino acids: CASSSGSTGAGGYTF. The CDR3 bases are TGCGCCAGCAGCTCCGGGTCGACAGGGGCGGGTGGCTACACCTTC.

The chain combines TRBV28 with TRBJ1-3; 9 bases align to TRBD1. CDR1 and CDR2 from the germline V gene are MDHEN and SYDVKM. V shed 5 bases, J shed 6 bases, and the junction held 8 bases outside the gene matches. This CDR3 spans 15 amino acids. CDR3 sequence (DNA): TGTGCCAGCAGTATAGGGGACAGGGTGGTAAACACCATATATTTT. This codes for CASSIGDRVVNTIYF.

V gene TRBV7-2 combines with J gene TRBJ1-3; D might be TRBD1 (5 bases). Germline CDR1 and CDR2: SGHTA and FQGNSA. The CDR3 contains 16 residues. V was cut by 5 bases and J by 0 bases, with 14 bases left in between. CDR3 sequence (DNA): TGTGCCAGCAGCCGGAGGGGCGGGAGCTCTGGAAACACCATATATTTT. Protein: CASSRRGGSSGNTIYF.

In DNA, the CDR3 is TGTGCCGGGGGGACTAGCGGGAGCCCAGATACGCAGTATTTT. It specifies CAGGTSGSPDTQYF. J is TRBJ2-3 and V is TRBV19; 14 nucleotides match TRBD2. Germline assignment: CDR1 LNHDA and CDR2 SQIVND (reference sequence). The ends lost 11 bases at V and 4 bases at J; junction bases unmatched: 5. CDR3 length equals 14 residues.

The CDR3 protein is CASSLTFGGPYEQYF. CDR3 nucleotide sequence: TGTGCCAGCAGCTTAACCTTCGGGGGTCCCTACGAGCAGTACTTC. This chain joins TRBV11-2 and TRBJ2-7; the D gene is possibly TRBD2 (6 bases). Trimming left V 2 bases short and J 2 bases short, with 13 bases between. CDR1 SGHAT and CDR2 FQNNGV come from the germline V gene. This CDR3 region has 15 residues.

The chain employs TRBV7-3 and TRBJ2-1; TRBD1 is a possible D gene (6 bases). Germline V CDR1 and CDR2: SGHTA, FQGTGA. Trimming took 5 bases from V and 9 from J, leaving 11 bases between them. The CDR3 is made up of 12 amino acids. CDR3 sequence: CASSPQGFEQFF. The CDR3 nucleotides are TGTGCCAGCAGCCCGCAGGGGTTTGAGCAGTTCTTC.

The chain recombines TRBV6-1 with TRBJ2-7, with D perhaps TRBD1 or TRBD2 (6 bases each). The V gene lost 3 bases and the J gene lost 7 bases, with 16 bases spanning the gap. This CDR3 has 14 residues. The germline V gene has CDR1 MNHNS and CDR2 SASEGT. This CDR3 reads CASSETGAVWEQYF. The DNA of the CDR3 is TGTGCCAGCAGTGAGACGGGGGCGGTTTGGGAGCAGTACTTC.

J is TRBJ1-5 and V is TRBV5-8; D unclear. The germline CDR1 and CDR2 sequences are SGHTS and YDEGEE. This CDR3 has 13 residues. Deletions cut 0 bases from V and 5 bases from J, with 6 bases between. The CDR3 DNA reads TGTGCCAGCAGCTTGGTGTCCCATCAGCCCCAGCATTTT. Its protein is CASSLVSHQPQHF.

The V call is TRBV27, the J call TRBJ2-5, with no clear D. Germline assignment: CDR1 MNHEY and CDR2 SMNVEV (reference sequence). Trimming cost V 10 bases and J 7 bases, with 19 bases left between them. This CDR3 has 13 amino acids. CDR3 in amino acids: CAIELLFVGTQYF. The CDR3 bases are TGTGCCATTGAGTTGCTATTTGTGGGGACCCAGTACTTC.